One sample yielded the 5 T cell receptor beta chains listed below, sequenced in a study of cytomegalovirus exposure and HLA in healthy donors. It was with 60 Vbeta and 13 Jbeta primers that the PCR ran. Method: immunoSEQ multiplex PCR; TCRdb's copy keeps in-frame clones and lacks some. The sample lists about 190,000 clones, roughly 79% seen once, with 1.6% in the top ten. The source material was PBMCs. These receptors were obtained from a woman under 30 in good health and CMV-seronegative.

This sequence joins TRBV6-6 and TRBJ2-7; 8 nucleotides agree with TRBD1. Germline V lookup: CDR1 MNHNY, CDR2 SVGAGI (reference sequence). Trimming removed 6 bases from V and 6 bases from J; junction bases left unmatched: 7. This CDR3 is built from 13 residues. The CDR3 reads CASRPTGEGEQYF. CDR3 in DNA: TGTGCCAGCAGGCCGACAGGGGAAGGCGAGCAGTACTTC.

The chain couples TRBV27 to TRBJ1-6; D is unresolved. The CDR3 is 15 residues long. Germline V CDR1 and CDR2: MNHEY, SMNVEV (reference sequence). Trimming pared 5 bases from V and 0 bases from J, leaving 8 bases between. CDR3 bases: TGTGCCAGCAGTCTCGGGAGCTCCTATAATTCACCCCTCCACTTT. It codes for CASSLGSSYNSPLHF.

This clone was observed a single time. The genes are TRBV28 and TRBJ2-4; 10 bases fit TRBD2. The CDR3 has 20 amino acids. The V gene end was trimmed by 7 bases and the J gene end by 0 bases; junction bases not matched to a gene: 18. Germline CDR1 MDHEN, CDR2 SYDVKM. This chain's CDR3 is CASTGGGPVLAGLAKNIQYF. CDR3 coding DNA: TGTGCCAGCACCGGTGGTGGGCCAGTACTAGCGGGGCTAGCCAAAAACATTCAGTACTTC.

The chain recombines TRBV6-5 with TRBJ1-1; a weak D match, TRBD1 (5 bases). The CDR3 runs 14 residues. Germline CDR1 reads MNHEY; CDR2 reads SVGAGI. Trimming left V 6 bases short and J 1 base short, with 12 bases between. The CDR3 coding sequence is TGTGCCAGCAGAAAGGGGAATCAGAACACTGAAGCTTTCTTT. It yields the protein CASRKGNQNTEAFF.

The chain is built from TRBV7-3 and TRBJ2-3; tentative D call: TRBD1 (5 bases). V was pared by 0 bases and J by 4 bases, with 8 bases between. The CDR3 is 14 amino acids. From germline, CDR1 is SGHTA and CDR2 FQGTGA. CDR3 region: CASSLTEGADTQYF. Here the CDR3 DNA reads TGTGCCAGCAGCTTAACGGAAGGGGCAGATACGCAGTATTTT.